This T cell receptor (beta chain) originates from a study of T cells after yellow fever vaccination (dated by TCRdb to between 2018 and 2021). Regarding the study in general: The SMART-Seq v4 Ultra Low Input RNA kit was used to prepare libraries from fractions with low cell numbers. To follow T-cell clones before and after both primary and booster YFV17D yellow fever vaccination, bulk TCR alpha and beta repertoires underwent longitudinal sequencing. The cohort comprised two healthy male donors, one aged 18 to 29 and one aged 30 to 40 years. Blood was drawn at multiple timepoints before and after primary and secondary immunization, with bulk PBMC replicates and cell subsets isolated. General findings and caveats noted by the study authors: The secondary T-cell response was weaker than the primary response but faster, peaking on day 5 instead of day 15. Because abundant contaminating clonotypes from the bulk population could be contained in FACS-sorted repertoires, computational filtering was required. Most clones expanded after primary vaccination (around 97% of CD4 and approximately 86% of CD8) were re-detected after the booster, suggesting that broad memory maintenance occurred. A small share of clonotypes occurred in both CD4 and CD8 compartments, likely arising from convergent recombination. Because only a couple of donors were included in the study, the extent to which the findings can be generalized is limited.

V is cut back by 0 bases and J by 0 bases, with 7 bases in the junction unmatched. The germline V gene yields MNHEY for CDR1 and SVGEGT for CDR2. The CDR3 holds 17 amino acids from the cysteine to the phenylalanine. The only DNA kept is the CDR3, 51 bases in frame from the first base. A note on this clonotype: No much larger clone is present one base from it, and per-base qualities are unavailable.

TCR cDNA was synthesized by 5'RACE template switching, which introduced a universal primer site and unique molecular identifiers. Priming for cDNA synthesis came from both the TCR alpha and TCR beta constant segments. Two PCR steps were used to amplify libraries, with sample barcodes and sequencing adapters being added in the second step. Libraries were sequenced on Illumina HiSeq 2500 (2x100 bp) or NovaSeq (2x150 bp). The published analysis was carried out like this. MIGEC was used to demultiplex reads and collapse the reads into UMI consensus sequences, and MiXCR was used for V(D)J alignment. Vaccine-responding clonotypes were defined with edgeR using replicate PBMC samples, requiring FDR below 0.01 and a log2 fold change above 5 up to day 15. Each bulk clonotype was labeled CD4 or CD8 based on which sequenced repertoire, CD4 or CD8, contained the clonotype at higher abundance. Clonotypes enriched at least 10-fold in dextramer-positive over dextramer-negative fractions were defined as NS4B-specific, and CD4-biased clonotypes were excluded. The public reads were reanalyzed by TCRdb: fastp trimming at Q25, MiXCR alignment, in-frame beta chains only. Rows are combined by CDR3 protein, so each entry shows the most common genes and DNA. TCRdb, not the original authors, processed these V and J calls. Present in this sample are approximately 96,000 distinct CDR3 sequences, roughly 10% of which were seen just once. 15% to 20% of the sample is taken by the ten largest.

The meaning of the sample's treatment or condition label: live attenuated yellow fever vaccine strain. PBMCs were isolated from peripheral blood using a standard Ficoll-Paque protocol. With anti-CD3 and anti-CD8 staining plus a dextramer loaded with the yellow fever NS4B epitope peptide, the researchers sorted epitope-specific CD8 T cells. TriZol was used to extract RNA from bulk PBMCs, CD4 and CD8 fractions, and dextramer-positive and dextramer-negative fractions. The TCR originated in a man aged 18 to 30 who received the YFV17D yellow fever vaccine. Source: CD8+ T cells not binding an NS4B(214-222) dextramer, sorted from PBMCs, taken less than 16 days after the first yellow fever vaccination. What this sample's cell subset or site label stands for: NS4B epitope dextramer-negative CD8 T cells. The rearrangement joined TRBV6-2 or TRBV6-3 to TRBJ2-5, and 7 bases in between align with TRBD2. The nucleotide sequence is TGTGCCAGCAGTTACTCGATCCTGGCGGGGGACCAAGAGACCCAGTACTTC. It specifies CASSYSILAGDQETQYF.